Listed here are 8 T cell receptor beta chains from one sample, sequenced in a study of metastatic and nonmetastatic thyroid tumors (dated by TCRdb to 2020 to 2022). Receptor amplification or capture employed PCR. The instrument given in TCRdb is Illumina HiSeq 4000. TCRdb cleaned the public reads at Q25 with fastp, built clones with MiXCR and kept in-frame beta chains. The sample yields roughly 13,000 clones; 31% were counted once. The ten largest clones capture 15% to 19% of the sample. None of the patients had been given any treatment before thyroid surgery. Sequencing was performed on tumor tissue. The receptor set was obtained from a male donor with papillary thyroid cancer or a benign thyroid nodule (not recorded which). Some clones in this sample may be carry-over from other donors' samples.

This clone was seen more than once but under ten times. The J gene is TRBJ2-5, the V gene TRBV6-6, with D perhaps matching TRBD1 (5 bases). This CDR3 is built from 18 residues. Germline V gene lookup returns CDR1 MNHNY and CDR2 SVGAGI (reference sequence). Trimming removed 2 bases from V and 5 bases from J, with 24 bases in between. The CDR3 loop is CASSYGTFAVTAEETQYF. CDR3 in DNA: TGTGCCAGCAGTTACGGAACCTTTGCCGTGACAGCAGAGGAGACCCAGTACTTC.

This clone is medium-sized within its sample. The chain combines TRBV6-5 with TRBJ1-6; 8 bases fit TRBD1. Trimming took 0 bases from V and 5 from J; bases not matched to a gene: 0. The CDR3 extends over 15 amino acids. In germline, CDR1 is MNHEY, CDR2 SVGAGI. The CDR3 region has the DNA TGTGCCAGCAGTTACTCGACAGGGGATAATTCACCCCTCCACTTT. Its translation: CASSYSTGDNSPLHF.

V is TRBV6-7 and J is TRBJ2-3; no clear D. TRBV6-7 is an ORF for which the function is uncertain. The CDR3 contains 14 residues. The V gene lost 5 bases and the J gene lost 1 base, with 10 bases spanning the gap. CDR3 coding DNA: TGTGCCAGCAGTCCTTCACTGGGCACAGATACGCAGTATTTT. This encodes CASSPSLGTDTQYF.

The V call is TRBV24-1, the J call TRBJ2-7; no clear D. The germline gives CDR1 KGHDR, CDR2 SFDVKD. The V gene lost 4 bases and the J gene lost 1 base, with 7 bases spanning the gap. This CDR3 is built from 13 residues. This CDR3 reads CATSDPPSYEQYF. For the CDR3, the DNA is TGTGCCACCAGTGACCCCCCGTCCTACGAGCAGTACTTC.

This rearrangement joins TRBV6-1 to TRBJ1-2, with D perhaps matching TRBD1 (5 bases). In germline, CDR1 is MNHNS, CDR2 SASEGT. The CDR3 has 18 residues. V lost 3 bases, J lost 4 bases, and 24 bases lay in between. The CDR3 nucleotides read TGTGCCAGCAGTGATGGGTTTATTCGAGGGGCAGGAGGCTATGGCTACACCTTC. It codes for CASSDGFIRGAGGYGYTF.

The chain uses TRBV5-1 and TRBJ1-1; no clear D. This CDR3 has 13 residues. V lost 0 bases and J lost 7, with 10 bases in between. Germline CDR1 SGHRS, CDR2 YFSETQ. The CDR3 DNA sequence: TGCGCCAGCAGCTTGGCAGCACAGAATGAAGCTTTCTTT. It encodes CASSLAAQNEAFF.

The rearrangement joins TRBV7-6 to TRBJ1-2; no clear D gene. The CDR3 is 12 amino acids. Germline V gene sequence: CDR1 SGHVS, CDR2 FNYEAQ. The V and J ends lost 1 base and 6 bases respectively, with 6 bases between them. CDR3 loop: CASSLGCNGYTF. DNA for the CDR3: TGTGCCAGCAGCTTAGGTTGTAATGGCTACACCTTC.

This clone was detected a few times. Written as DNA, the CDR3 is TGTGCCAGCAGTTTAGGGGGGTTTCTTTACGAGCAGTACTTC. The encoded protein is CASSLGGFLYEQYF. The chain joins TRBV27 to TRBJ2-7, with a tentative D call TRBD2 (6 bases). The CDR3 is 14 residues long. Germline V gives CDR1 MNHEY, CDR2 SMNVEV (reference sequence). Trimming shortened V by 2 bases and J by 4 bases, and 12 bases separated the two germline ends.